This T cell receptor beta chain was recovered during a study of vaccination effects on CD4 cells after COVID-19. Study outcomes and limitations: Marked clonal contraction was seen late after vaccination (in both infection- and vaccine-induced clones).

Comments on this clone: Its antigen is as yet unknown.

Sequencing in the ViraFEST assay came after antigen-specific CD4+ T cells had been expanded with viral peptide pools, which were used to stimulate PBMC. The authors isolated CD4+ T cells after about 10 days of culture. Vaccinees lacked prior SARS-CoV-2 infection and tested negative for nucleocapsid antibodies. A few million PBMC per well were cultured with 10 IU/ml IL-2 and 7.5 to 10 ug/ml peptides. A half-medium replacement with IL-2 medium was carried out on days 3 and 7. V was shortened by 3 bases and J by 4 bases, with 12 bases between the two germline ends. Germline CDR1 MNHEY, CDR2 SMNVEV (reference sequence). The CDR3 consists of 14 residues. Generated by immunoSEQ multiplex PCR, the TCRdb table keeps only in-frame clones and is missing some. The sample records about 73,000 clones, around 78% being singletons.

This sequence was found in a human donor who received a COVID-19 vaccine. Here the sequenced sample was CD4+ T cells from PBMCs cultured with SARS-CoV-2 spike peptides, taken before COVID-19 vaccination. The V call is TRBV27, the J call TRBJ1-1; a weak D match, TRBD1 (6 bases). In nucleotides, the CDR3 is TGTGCCAGCAGTTTTAGGGAGGGGGGCACTGAAGCTTTCTTT. Its translation is CASSFREGGTEAFF.